The 16 T cell receptor beta chains below were found in one sample sequenced in a study of cytomegalovirus exposure and HLA in healthy donors. The PCR used 60 Vbeta and 13 Jbeta primers. Using immunoSEQ multiplex PCR, the repertoire was profiled, and TCRdb retains in-frame clones only, with some absent. Reported are approximately 100,000 clones; the ten largest clones contain 0.45% to 0.6%. The sequenced material came from PBMCs. The receptors were sampled from a man aged 50 to 60 in good health and CMV-seronegative.

The chain uses TRBV7-2 and TRBJ2-7, with D tentatively TRBD1 (6 bases). Trimming took 1 base from V and 7 from J, leaving 14 bases between them. Germline CDR1 is SGHTA and CDR2 is FQGNSA. The CDR3 runs 14 residues. The CDR3 loop is CASSLDWGRREQYF. Written as DNA, the CDR3 is TGTGCCAGCAGCTTAGACTGGGGGCGGCGGGAGCAGTACTTC.

The chain combines TRBV29-1 with TRBJ2-7, with D possibly being TRBD2 (5 bases). The germline CDR1 and CDR2 sequences are SQVTM and ANQGSEA. V was shortened by 2 bases and J by 6 bases, with 11 bases between the two germline ends. This CDR3 has 12 amino acids. The CDR3 DNA reads TGCAGCGTTGAAATACGAGGAGGCGAGCAGTACTTC. The encoded protein is CSVEIRGGEQYF.

CDR3 sequence: CASSPRDSFIQYF. Here the CDR3 DNA reads TGTGCCAGCAGCCCCCGGGACAGCTTCATTCAGTACTTC. This chain links TRBV7-2 with TRBJ2-4; the match to TRBD1 covers 7 bases. Trimming removed 5 bases from V and 9 bases from J; junction bases left unmatched: 7. The CDR3 totals 13 residues. Germline values: CDR1 SGHTA, CDR2 FQGNSA.

The J gene is TRBJ2-3, the V gene TRBV5-1, with 10 bases identical to TRBD2. The CDR3 consists of 16 residues. Per the germline V gene, CDR1 is SGHRS and CDR2 is YFSETQ. J was trimmed by 4 bases and V by 4 bases; bases with no gene match: 9. The CDR3 region is CASSAQLAGRPDTQYF. CDR3 DNA sequence: TGCGCCAGCAGCGCACAACTAGCGGGGAGACCAGATACGCAGTATTTT.

A remark on this clone: Germline is not matched at one junction end, which may reflect a read error. The chain combines TRBV7-7 with TRBJ2-2; D uncertain. Germline CDR1 and CDR2: SSHAT and FNYEAQ (reference sequence). There are 14 residues in the CDR3. CDR3 coding DNA: TGTGCTAGCAGCTTATCTACGAACACCGGGGAGCTGTTTTTT. Protein product: CASSLSTNTGELFF. Full variable domain (outside the CDR3, taken from reference TRBV7-7 and TRBJ2-2): GAGVSQSPRYKVTKRGQDVTLRCDPISSHATLYWYQQALGQGPEFLTYFNYEAQPDKSGLPSDRFSAERPEGSISTLTIQRTEQRDSAMYRCASSLSTNTGELFFGEGSRLTVL.

V usage is TRBV10-3 and J usage is TRBJ2-1; 8 bases are shared with TRBD2. V was pared by 2 bases and J by 5 bases, with 5 bases of the junction left unmatched. Germline V CDR1 and CDR2: ENHRY, SYGVKD. The CDR3 spans 15 residues. Here the CDR3 DNA reads TGTGCCATCAGTGAGACGGGGGGGAAGGACAATGAGCAGTTCTTC. It encodes CAISETGGKDNEQFF.

The V gene is TRBV19, the J gene TRBJ2-7; 12 positions match TRBD2. The junction had 24 bases not matched to a gene; V was cut back by 4 bases and J by 5 bases. CDR3 length equals 21 residues. Germline lookup yields CDR1 LNHDA and CDR2 SQIVND (reference sequence). DNA for the CDR3: TGTGCCAGTAGTAGCCTCCCGGGGACTAGCGGGTTCCCGGCTATGGTGGACGAGCAGTACTTC. It yields the protein CASSSLPGTSGFPAMVDEQYF.

The chain is built from TRBV10-3 and TRBJ1-1, with TRBD1 matching over 8 bases. In germline, CDR1 is ENHRY, CDR2 SYGVKD. The ends lost 6 bases at V and 1 base at J; junction bases unmatched: 4. CDR3 length: 14 amino acids. The CDR3 region is CAISRDRQNTEAFF. The CDR3 DNA is TGTGCCATCAGCAGGGACAGGCAGAACACTGAAGCTTTCTTT.

The chain's CDR3 is CASSMGGSDSYSNQPQHF. CDR3 coding DNA: TGTGCCAGTAGTATGGGAGGAAGCGACAGCTATAGCAATCAGCCCCAGCATTTT. The chain combines TRBV19 with TRBJ1-5; maybe TRBD1 (5 bases). V was cut by 3 bases and J by 0 bases, with 18 bases left in between. The CDR3 length is 18 residues. From germline, CDR1 is LNHDA and CDR2 SQIVND (reference sequence).

This chain links TRBV5-1 with TRBJ1-4; D ambiguous. V lost 1 base and J lost 0, with 13 bases in between. CDR1 and CDR2 (germline): SGHRS, YFSETQ. CDR3 length: 17 amino acids. The CDR3 here is CASSLRSESATNEKLFF. The CDR3 DNA is TGCGCCAGCAGCTTGAGGTCAGAAAGCGCAACTAATGAAAAACTGTTTTTT.

This chain joins TRBV18 and TRBJ1-1; D may be TRBD1 (6 bases). The V and J ends lost 2 bases and 0 bases respectively, with 13 bases between them. The CDR3 is made up of 16 amino acids. Germline V CDR1 and CDR2: KGHSH, LQKENI. The CDR3: CASSPKRQALNTEAFF. Here the CDR3 DNA reads TGTGCCAGCTCACCAAAAAGACAGGCGTTGAACACTGAAGCTTTCTTT.

The V gene is TRBV15, the J gene TRBJ2-5; TRBD2 matches at 9 bases. Trimming at V came to 3 bases and at J to 5 bases, leaving 7 bases not matched to a gene. Germline loops: CDR1 LNHNV, CDR2 YYDKDF (reference sequence). There are 15 residues in the CDR3. The CDR3 region has the DNA TGTGCCACCAGCAGGAGCGGGGGGCCAGGGGAGACCCAGTACTTC. This translates into CATSRSGGPGETQYF. Full variable domain (outside the CDR3, taken from reference TRBV15 and TRBJ2-5): DAMVIQNPRYQVTQFGKPVTLSCSQTLNHNVMYWYQQKSSQAPKLLFHYYDKDFNNEADTPDNFQSRRPNTSFCFLDIRSPGLGDTAMYLCATSRSGGPGETQYFGPGTRLLVL.

J is TRBJ2-7 and V is TRBV2, with D tentatively TRBD1 (6 bases). The CDR3 sequence is 12 residues long. Germline V CDR1 and CDR2: SNHLY, FYNNEI. Between the trimmed V and J ends, which lost 6 bases and 7 bases, there was a span of 13 bases. Here the CDR3 DNA reads TGTGCCAGCAGGAAGGACAGCGGAGAGCAGTACTTC. Its translation: CASRKDSGEQYF.

The rearrangement joins TRBV9 to TRBJ2-7; 8 nucleotides line up with TRBD2. The CDR3 sequence is 14 residues long. V lost 4 bases and J lost 7; bases outside the gene matches: 10. CDR1 is SGDLS and CDR2 is YYNGEE in the germline V gene. This CDR3 reads CASSPSGRPREQYF. CDR3 DNA: TGTGCCAGCAGCCCTAGCGGGCGCCCGAGGGAGCAGTACTTC. Full variable domain (outside the CDR3, taken from reference TRBV9 and TRBJ2-7): DSGVTQTPKHLITATGQRVTLRCSPRSGDLSVYWYQQSLDQGLQFLIQYYNGEERAKGNILERFSAQQFPDLHSELNLSSLELGDSALYFCASSPSGRPREQYFGPGTRLTVT.

The chain links TRBV7-6 to TRBJ2-7, with 7 bases matching TRBD1. Germline V CDR1 and CDR2: SGHVS, FNYEAQ. This CDR3 region has 15 residues. The trim removed 5 bases at V and 3 bases at J, leaving 10 bases unmatched. CDR3: CASSEETGLVYEQYF. The CDR3 coding sequence is TGTGCCAGCAGCGAAGAGACAGGGTTGGTCTACGAGCAGTACTTC. The variable domain in full, with the rest retrieved from reference TRBV7-6 and TRBJ2-7, is GAGVSQSPRYKVTKRGQDVALRCDPISGHVSLYWYRQALGQGPEFLTYFNYEAQQDKSGLPNDRFSAERPEGSISTLTIQRTEQRDSAMYRCASSEETGLVYEQYFGPGTRLTVT.

The chain carries TRBV5-1 and TRBJ2-2, with 12 bases fitting TRBD2. J gave up 5 bases and V 7 bases, and 9 bases lay outside the gene matches. CDR1 SGHRS and CDR2 YFSETQ come from the germline V gene. The CDR3 is 16 residues long. The CDR3 loop is CASGLLAGGLTGELFF. In nucleotides, the CDR3 is TGCGCCAGCGGACTCCTAGCGGGGGGGCTGACCGGGGAGCTGTTTTTT.